The 17 T cell receptor beta chains listed next were all sequenced from one sample in a study of blood T cell repertoires in COVID-19 (dated by TCRdb to the early 2020s). Receptor amplification or capture employed the immunoSEQ multiplex PCR assay. Here the immuneACCESS table is served through TCRdb, limited to in-frame sequences with V and J called. Missing clones are a known gap in these copies; in checked studies unresolved V genes cover under half, and the rest lacks a known reason. This sample comprises over 85,000 clones, about 80% of them detected only once. Jointly, the top ten make up about 2% of the sample. The sequencing sample was made of peripheral blood. The source is a woman aged 65 to 85 with acute or convalescent COVID-19.

The CDR3 reads CASSFWTGGNYGYTF. The CDR3 DNA reads as TGTGCCAGCAGCTTCTGGACAGGGGGGAACTATGGCTACACCTTC. The rearrangement joins TRBV7-9 to TRBJ1-2; TRBD1 agrees at 10 bases. J was trimmed by 2 bases and V by 3 bases; bases with no gene match: 3. The CDR3 has 15 residues. The germline V gene encodes CDR1 SEHNR and CDR2 FQNEAQ (reference sequence).

The chain recombines TRBV3-1 (or the pseudogene TRBV3-2) with TRBJ1-2; D gene unclear. Trimming took 0 bases from V and 4 from J, leaving 12 bases between them. The CDR3 totals 15 residues. CDR1 is LGHDT, CDR2 YNNKEL, per germline (reference sequence). DNA for the CDR3: TGTGCCAGCAGCCAAGATTTGACACCAACCTATGGCTACACCTTC. Translating it yields CASSQDLTPTYGYTF.

This chain uses TRBV9 with TRBJ2-7; possible D gene TRBD1, 5 bases. V was cut by 4 bases and J by 1 base, with 12 bases left in between. The CDR3 spans 14 residues. The germline gives CDR1 SGDLS, CDR2 YYNGEE. The CDR3 bases are TGTGCCAGCAGCTTCTTAGCAGGGTCCTACGAGCAGTACTTC. Translating it yields CASSFLAGSYEQYF.

The V call is TRBV18, the J call TRBJ2-2; TRBD1 matches 10 bases. Trimming cost V 3 bases and J 6 bases; bases outside gene matches: 7. Per germline, CDR1 KGHSH and CDR2 LQKENI. The CDR3 length is 16 residues. DNA for the CDR3: TGTGCCAGCTCACCCAGGGACAGGGGTCGCGCCGGGGAGCTGTTTTTT. This codes for CASSPRDRGRAGELFF.

This chain uses TRBV6-5 with TRBJ2-1; D remains ambiguous. V was clipped by 7 bases and J by 8 bases, with 12 bases between them. The CDR3 consists of 12 residues. Germline V lookup: CDR1 MNHEY, CDR2 SVGAGI. In DNA, the CDR3 is TGTGCCAGCAAATGGTACAGCCATGAGCAGTTCTTC. This translates into CASKWYSHEQFF.

Written as DNA, the CDR3 is TGTGCCAGCAGTGAGGGGCAGAACAATCAGCCCCAGCATTTT. This translates into CASSEGQNNQPQHF. This chain connects TRBV6-1 to TRBJ1-5; TRBD1 is a possible D gene (5 bases). CDR3 length: 14 residues. Trimming removed 3 bases at V and 3 bases at J, with 9 bases between. The germline V gene encodes CDR1 MNHNS and CDR2 SASEGT.

The V and J genes are TRBV30 and TRBJ1-5; D gene unclear. CDR3 length: 15 residues. Trimming removed 0 bases from V and 5 bases from J, with 14 bases in between. Looked up from germline, CDR1 is GTSNPN and CDR2 is SVGIG (reference sequence). CDR3 coding DNA: TGTGCCTGGAGTGTAGGATGGGCGTTAGATCAGCCCCAGCATTTT. Amino acid sequence: CAWSVGWALDQPQHF.

The genes are TRBV28 and TRBJ1-1; 8 positions match TRBD1. CDR1 MDHEN and CDR2 SYDVKM come from the germline V gene. The CDR3 has 17 amino acids. Trimming cost V 7 bases and J 0 bases; bases outside gene matches: 13. CDR3 residues: CASIGQAGGPLNTEAFF. DNA of the CDR3: TGTGCCAGCATAGGCCAAGCAGGGGGCCCCCTGAACACTGAAGCTTTCTTT.

The CDR3 is CATRDSSFQAQHF. The CDR3, as DNA: TGTGCCACCAGGGACAGCAGCTTCCAGGCCCAGCATTTT. The rearrangement links TRBV15 to TRBJ1-5, with D maybe TRBD1 (6 bases). Germline V gene sequence: CDR1 LNHNV, CDR2 YYDKDF (reference sequence). V lost 6 bases and J 11 bases, leaving 17 bases between the germline ends. The CDR3 is 13 amino acids.

The chain couples TRBV13 to TRBJ2-7, with TRBD2 matching 12 bases. The ends lost 4 bases at V and 0 bases at J; junction bases unmatched: 4. This CDR3 region has 16 residues. In germline, CDR1 is PRHDT, CDR2 FYEKMQ (reference sequence). The CDR3 here is CASSSRTSGDSYEQYF. CDR3 in DNA: TGTGCCAGCAGCTCGAGGACTAGCGGGGACTCCTACGAGCAGTACTTC.

The V gene is TRBV6-5, the J gene TRBJ2-7; 7 bases are a match to TRBD1. The CDR3 contains 14 residues. Germline V gene data show CDR1 as MNHEY and CDR2 as SVGAGI. V was pared by 6 bases and J by 2 bases, with 7 bases of the junction left unmatched. Here the CDR3 reads CASRPGTAAYEQYF. The CDR3 coding sequence is TGTGCCAGCAGACCCGGGACAGCCGCCTACGAGCAGTACTTC.

This rearrangement joins TRBV30 to TRBJ2-3; a possible D gene is TRBD1 (6 bases). V shed 1 base and J shed 1 base, with 18 bases lying between them. Germline CDR1 GTSNPN, CDR2 SVGIG (reference sequence). The CDR3 contains 17 residues. The CDR3 loop is CAWSEGIRDIGTDTQYF. For the CDR3, the DNA is TGTGCCTGGAGTGAAGGAATCCGGGACATCGGCACAGATACGCAGTATTTT.

This chain uses TRBV28 with TRBJ2-1; unclear D gene. The V gene lost 2 bases and the J gene lost 10 bases, with 6 bases spanning the gap. Germline-derived CDR1 and CDR2 are MDHEN and SYDVKM. The CDR3 sequence is 11 residues long. This CDR3 reads CASSLVGEQFF. CDR3 bases: TGTGCCAGCAGTTTAGTCGGGGAGCAGTTCTTC.

V and J are TRBV27 and TRBJ2-4; TRBD2 agrees at 11 bases. This CDR3 region has 17 residues. From germline, CDR1 is MNHEY and CDR2 SMNVEV (reference sequence). Trimming took 2 bases from V and 1 from J; bases not matched to a gene: 4. DNA of the CDR3: TGTGCCAGCAGTTTAACAAGACTAGCGGGGGCCAAAAACATTCAGTACTTC. It is translated as CASSLTRLAGAKNIQYF.

The genes are TRBV6-5 and TRBJ1-2, with a possible D match to TRBD1 (5 bases). Trimming left V 11 bases short and J 1 base short, with 11 bases between. The length of the CDR3 is 12 residues. Germline V CDR1 and CDR2: MNHEY, SVGAGI. CDR3 loop: CAAGRINYGYTF. The DNA of the CDR3 is TGTGCCGCGGGACGGATTAACTATGGCTACACCTTC.

This clone was counted between two and nine times. The chain couples TRBV19 to TRBJ1-2, with D uncertain. This CDR3 comprises 13 residues. The germline V gene has CDR1 LNHDA and CDR2 SQIVND (reference sequence). Trimming cost V 3 bases and J 2 bases, with 7 bases left between them. CDR3 sequence (DNA): TGTGCCAGTAGTATGGTGCTAAACTATGGCTACACCTTC. The encoded protein is CASSMVLNYGYTF.

This clone was counted at least ten times. The chain carries TRBV20-1 and TRBJ1-6; D remains unclear. The CDR3 covers 12 residues. Deletions cut 5 bases from V and 7 bases from J, with 9 bases between. From germline, CDR1 is DFQATT and CDR2 SNEGSKA (reference sequence). The CDR3 bases are TGCAGTGCTCGTGCGGGGAATTCACCCCTCCACTTT. This sequence encodes CSARAGNSPLHF.